This TCR beta chain was identified in a study of blood T cell repertoires in COVID-19. In the study overall: Specimens from acute and convalescent COVID-19 originated in the United States, Italy and Spain. PBMCs, B-cell-depleted T cells, or T cells provided the cDNA or gDNA that made up the material.

Trimming removed 0 bases from V and 5 bases from J, with 8 bases in between. This CDR3 comprises 13 residues. Germline CDR1 is SGHRS and CDR2 is YFSETQ. Authors' analysis steps: Using reference gene primer amplification, nucleated cell counts were estimated. Clones were sequenced by immunoSEQ multiplex PCR, and TCRdb holds only the in-frame ones, with some missing. V and J calls and clone size come straight from that table; D and trimming were deduced from the DNA. The sample consists of some 380,000 clones, roughly 77% of them appearing once. Sequenced sample: peripheral blood. This clonotype was sampled from a human donor with acute or convalescent COVID-19. The donor label of this sample is uncertain. The gene calls are TRBV5-1 and TRBJ1-1; a weak D match, TRBD1 (6 bases). The DNA for the CDR3 is TGCGCCAGCAGCTTGGTCAGGGGAACTGAAGCTTTCTTT. This codes for CASSLVRGTEAFF.